What follows are 11 T cell receptor beta chains derived from one specimen sequenced in a study of shared clonotypes between healthy human individuals. Generated by immunoSEQ multiplex PCR, the TCRdb table keeps only in-frame clones and is missing some. The sample consists of around 2.1 million clones, around 93% of them appearing once. As defined, naive CD8 cells were CD45RO-negative and positively selected for CCR7, with terminally differentiated effector memory CD45RA+ cells excluded. The sample was naive CD8+ T cells from PBMCs. These receptors were taken from a man between 18 and 29 years old in good health. Some clones in this sample may be carry-over from other donors' samples.

This clone was recorded only once. CDR3 coding DNA: TGTGCCAGCAGCTTAGTTCGGGGCCAGGGGACCGGGACTAGCGGACCCACAGATACGCAGTATTTT. Encoded protein: CASSLVRGQGTGTSGPTDTQYF. This chain joins TRBV7-6 and TRBJ2-3, with TRBD2 identical over 11 bases. The length of the CDR3 is 22 residues. The V segment lost 1 base and the J segment 2 bases; nucleotides outside the gene matches: 20. Germline V gene sequence: CDR1 SGHVS, CDR2 FNYEAQ. Full variable domain (rest looked up from reference TRBV7-6 and TRBJ2-3): GAGVSQSPRYKVTKRGQDVALRCDPISGHVSLYWYRQALGQGPEFLTYFNYEAQQDKSGLPNDRFSAERPEGSISTLTIQRTEQRDSAMYRCASSLVRGQGTGTSGPTDTQYFGPGTRLTVL.

The V and J genes are TRBV5-1 and TRBJ2-7, with D possibly being TRBD1 (6 bases). The CDR3 contains 13 residues. Trimming took 4 bases from V and 2 from J, leaving 10 bases between them. CDR1 SGHRS and CDR2 YFSETQ come from the germline V gene. Here the CDR3 DNA reads TGCGCCAGCAGCATGGACAGTCCCTACGAGCAGTACTTC. This encodes CASSMDSPYEQYF.

This chain joins TRBV7-8 and TRBJ2-5; D is perhaps TRBD2 (6 bases). Germline loops: CDR1 SGHVS, CDR2 FQNEAQ. The CDR3 contains 14 residues. V dropped 2 bases and J dropped 2 bases, with 9 bases sitting between them. Written as DNA, the CDR3 is TGTGCCAGCAGCTTACGACTAGAGCAAGAGACCCAGTACTTC. It specifies CASSLRLEQETQYF.

J is TRBJ2-3 and V is TRBV9, with D perhaps assigned TRBD1 or TRBD2 (5 bases each). CDR1 SGDLS and CDR2 YYNGEE come from the germline V gene. Trimming pared 3 bases from V and 2 bases from J, leaving 13 bases between. The CDR3 runs to 15 residues. This CDR3 reads CASSETGRNTDTQYF. DNA for the CDR3: TGTGCCAGCAGCGAGACGGGACGCAACACAGATACGCAGTATTTT.

The chain couples TRBV5-6 to TRBJ2-7; TRBD1 is a possible D gene (6 bases). CDR1 SGHDT and CDR2 YYEEEE come from the germline V gene. The V end lost 0 bases, the J end lost 4 bases, and 14 bases lay between the germline ends. This CDR3 is 15 amino acids long. This CDR3 reads CASSLVVGQPYEQYF. CDR3 sequence (DNA): TGTGCCAGCAGCTTGGTCGTTGGACAGCCTTACGAGCAGTACTTC.

V usage is TRBV7-6 and J usage is TRBJ1-2, with D unclear. This CDR3 region has 15 residues. Germline CDR1 reads SGHVS; CDR2 reads FNYEAQ. Trimming left V 5 bases short and J 3 bases short, with 16 bases between. CDR3 in amino acids: CASSPGRGLDYGYTF. The CDR3 region has the DNA TGTGCCAGCAGCCCTGGGCGGGGTCTGGACTATGGCTACACCTTC. Full variable domain (remainder filled in from reference TRBV7-6 and TRBJ1-2): GAGVSQSPRYKVTKRGQDVALRCDPISGHVSLYWYRQALGQGPEFLTYFNYEAQQDKSGLPNDRFSAERPEGSISTLTIQRTEQRDSAMYRCASSPGRGLDYGYTFGSGTRLTVV.

The V and J genes are TRBV4-1 and TRBJ2-7; TRBD2 matches 10 bases. The V segment lost 4 bases and the J segment 5 bases; nucleotides outside the gene matches: 8. Per the germline V gene, CDR1 is MGHRA and CDR2 is YSYEKL. The CDR3 spans 15 residues. The CDR3 DNA reads as TGCGCCAGCAGCCTCCACCCGGGACTAGCGAACGAGCAGTACTTC. It codes for CASSLHPGLANEQYF.

This chain uses TRBV9 with TRBJ2-7, with D perhaps matching TRBD2 (6 bases). CDR1 is SGDLS, CDR2 YYNGEE, per germline. The CDR3 loop spans 15 amino acids. V gave up 0 bases and J gave up 2 bases, with 12 bases separating them. CDR3 coding DNA: TGTGCCAGCAGCGTAGATGCGGGAAGTACCTACGAGCAGTACTTC. Translating it yields CASSVDAGSTYEQYF.

As to this clone: Other DNA sequences in the sample encode the same CDR3. This rearrangement joins TRBV6-5 to TRBJ1-5, with no clear D. The CDR3 contains 13 residues. The V and J ends lost 2 bases and 2 bases respectively, with 4 bases between them. Germline CDR1 reads MNHEY; CDR2 reads SVGAGI. Here the CDR3 DNA reads TGTGCCAGCAGTTACGACGGCAATCAGCCCCAGCATTTT. It codes for CASSYDGNQPQHF.

This rearrangement joins TRBV7-9 to TRBJ2-1; unclear D gene. Germline CDR1 SEHNR, CDR2 FQNEAQ (reference sequence). The CDR3 length is 11 residues. Trimming cost V 6 bases and J 8 bases, with 8 bases left between them. The CDR3 here is CASRWGHEQFF. The CDR3 region has the DNA TGTGCCAGCAGGTGGGGTCATGAGCAGTTCTTC.

The J gene is TRBJ2-1, the V gene TRBV18; possible D gene TRBD2, 6 bases. Trimming took 3 bases from V and 5 from J, leaving 11 bases between them. CDR1 is KGHSH and CDR2 is LQKENI in the germline V gene. The CDR3 totals 14 residues. This CDR3 reads CASSPRDLNNEQFF. CDR3 DNA: TGTGCCAGCTCACCGCGGGACTTAAACAATGAGCAGTTCTTC.